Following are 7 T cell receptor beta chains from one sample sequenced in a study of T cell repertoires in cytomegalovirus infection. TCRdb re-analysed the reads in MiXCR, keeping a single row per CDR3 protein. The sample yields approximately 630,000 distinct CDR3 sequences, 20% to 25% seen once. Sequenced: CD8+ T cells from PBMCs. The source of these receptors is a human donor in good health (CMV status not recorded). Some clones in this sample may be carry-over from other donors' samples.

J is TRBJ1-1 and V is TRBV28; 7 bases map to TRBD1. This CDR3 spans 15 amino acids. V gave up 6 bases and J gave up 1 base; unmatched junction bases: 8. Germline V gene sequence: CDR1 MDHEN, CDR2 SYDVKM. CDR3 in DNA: TGTGCCAGCAGACGACGCAGGGGGTCGAACACTGAAGCTTTCTTT. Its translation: CASRRRRGSNTEAFF.

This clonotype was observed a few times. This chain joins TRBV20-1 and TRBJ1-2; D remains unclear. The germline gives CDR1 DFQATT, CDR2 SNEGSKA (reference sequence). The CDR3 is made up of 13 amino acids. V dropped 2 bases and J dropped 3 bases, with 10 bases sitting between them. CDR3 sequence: CSARSDTDYGYTF. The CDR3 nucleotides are TGCAGTGCTAGAAGTGACACTGACTATGGCTACACCTTC.

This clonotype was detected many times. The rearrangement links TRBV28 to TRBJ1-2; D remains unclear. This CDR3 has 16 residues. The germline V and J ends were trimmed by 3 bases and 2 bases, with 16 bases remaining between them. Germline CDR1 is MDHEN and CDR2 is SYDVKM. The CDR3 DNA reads TGTGCCAGCAGTTTCCCCGACCGGGCCTTCAACTATGGCTACACCTTC. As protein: CASSFPDRAFNYGYTF.

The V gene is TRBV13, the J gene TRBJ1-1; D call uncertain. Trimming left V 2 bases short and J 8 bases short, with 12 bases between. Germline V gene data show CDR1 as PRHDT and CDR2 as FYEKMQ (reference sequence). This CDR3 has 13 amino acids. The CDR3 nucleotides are TGTGCCAGCAGCTTACTCGCAGTGAACGAAGCTTTCTTT. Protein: CASSLLAVNEAFF.

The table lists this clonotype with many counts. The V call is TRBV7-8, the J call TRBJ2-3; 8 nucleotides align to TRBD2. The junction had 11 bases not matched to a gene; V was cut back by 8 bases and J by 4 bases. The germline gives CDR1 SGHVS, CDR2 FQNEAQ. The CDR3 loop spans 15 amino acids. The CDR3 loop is CASLGTGGLADTQYF. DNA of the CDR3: TGTGCCAGCCTCGGGACGGGGGGGCTGGCAGATACGCAGTATTTT.

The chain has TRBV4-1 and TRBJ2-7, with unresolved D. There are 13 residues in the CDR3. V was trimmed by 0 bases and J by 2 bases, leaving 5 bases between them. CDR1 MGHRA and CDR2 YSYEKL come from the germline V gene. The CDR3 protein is CASSQDQAYEQYF. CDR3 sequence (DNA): TGCGCCAGCAGCCAAGATCAGGCCTACGAGCAGTACTTC.

As DNA, the CDR3 is TGTGCCAGCAGTGAGAACCGGGGGGTATGGTTCTTC. Translation gives CASSENRGVWFF. This chain links TRBV27 with TRBJ2-1, with 7 bases that match TRBD2. The germline CDR1 and CDR2 sequences are MNHEY and SMNVEV (reference sequence). The J segment lost 15 bases and the V segment lost 5 bases, leaving 10 bases of the junction unmatched. The CDR3 length is 12 residues.